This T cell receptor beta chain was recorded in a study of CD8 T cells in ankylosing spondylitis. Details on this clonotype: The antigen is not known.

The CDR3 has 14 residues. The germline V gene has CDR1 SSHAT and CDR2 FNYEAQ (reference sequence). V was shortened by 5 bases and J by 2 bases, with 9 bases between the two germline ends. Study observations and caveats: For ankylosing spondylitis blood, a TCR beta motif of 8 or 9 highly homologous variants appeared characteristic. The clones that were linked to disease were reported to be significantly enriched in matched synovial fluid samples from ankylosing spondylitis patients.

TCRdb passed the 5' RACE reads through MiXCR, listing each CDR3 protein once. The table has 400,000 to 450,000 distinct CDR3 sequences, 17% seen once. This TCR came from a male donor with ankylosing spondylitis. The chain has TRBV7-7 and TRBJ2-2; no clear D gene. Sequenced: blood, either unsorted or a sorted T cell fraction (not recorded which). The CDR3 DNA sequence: TGTGCCAGCAGCCCTAGGGAAAACACCGGGGAGCTGTTTTTT. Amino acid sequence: CASSPRENTGELFF.